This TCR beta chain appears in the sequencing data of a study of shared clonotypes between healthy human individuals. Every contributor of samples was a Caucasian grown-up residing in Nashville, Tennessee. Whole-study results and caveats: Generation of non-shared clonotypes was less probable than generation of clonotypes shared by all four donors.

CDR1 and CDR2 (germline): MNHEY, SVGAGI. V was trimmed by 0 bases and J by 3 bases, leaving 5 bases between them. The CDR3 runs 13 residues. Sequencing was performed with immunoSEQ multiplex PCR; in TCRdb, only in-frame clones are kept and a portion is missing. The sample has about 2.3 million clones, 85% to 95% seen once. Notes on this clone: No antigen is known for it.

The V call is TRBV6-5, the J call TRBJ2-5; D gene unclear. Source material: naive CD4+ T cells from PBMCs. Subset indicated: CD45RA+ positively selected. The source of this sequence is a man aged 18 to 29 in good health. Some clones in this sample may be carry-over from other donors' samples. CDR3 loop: CASSYSGEETQYF. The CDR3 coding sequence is TGTGCCAGCAGTTACTCGGGTGAAGAGACCCAGTACTTC.